This TCR beta chain was retrieved from a study of T cells in Graves' hyperthyroidism and ophthalmopathy. Study results and caveats: The model made its ophthalmopathy prediction, and onset followed a median roughly 6.5 months later. From stable hyperthyroidism, ophthalmopathy was set apart by a 13 V-J model.

This clonotype was counted ten times or more. Its target is unknown. CDR3 length: 15 amino acids. Germline-derived CDR1 and CDR2 are SNHLY and FYNNEI. Trimming pared 7 bases from V and 3 bases from J, leaving 17 bases between. Regions amplified from RNA transcripts were the TCR beta CDR3 regions. Primed by the HTBI set, a first-round RT-PCR was run on the TCR CDR3. Each CDR3 protein gets one entry after TCRdb re-called the multiplex PCR reads with MiXCR. The sample lists around 600,000 distinct CDR3 sequences, 15% to 18% seen once, with 6.5% to 8% in the top ten. Absence of ophthalmopathy progression within 18 months defined stable Graves' hyperthyroidism.

The sample was blood. V usage is TRBV2 and J usage is TRBJ2-3, with D perhaps TRBD2 (6 bases). This receptor was taken from a woman aged 25 to 39 with Graves' hyperthyroidism. The CDR3 nucleotides are TGTGCCAGCAAGAGGTTAGCGGTCGTGACAGATACGCAGTATTTT. It is translated as CASKRLAVVTDTQYF. Full variable domain (rest looked up from reference TRBV2 and TRBJ2-3): EPEVTQTPSHQVTQMGQEVILRCVPISNHLYFYWYRQILGQKVEFLVSFYNNEISEKSEIFDDQFSVERPDGSNFTLKIRSTKLEDSAMYFCASKRLAVVTDTQYFGPGTRLTVL.